Listed here are 27 T cell receptor beta chains from one sample, sequenced in a study of T-cell reconstitution after alpha-beta-depleted transplantation in children. Unique molecular identifiers were used to barcode this TCRbeta library. In TCRdb, the PCR reads were re-called with MiXCR into one record per CDR3 protein. The sample carries approximately 230,000 distinct CDR3 sequences, more than 20% recorded once. Sequencing used PBMCs, obtained before TCRalphabeta/CD19-depleted stem cell transplant. These TCRs come from a girl aged 2-10 years with Fanconi anemia, due to receive a stem cell transplant.

In this sample, this clonotype turned up a few times. The rearrangement uses TRBV10-2 and TRBJ2-3; TRBD1 agrees at 11 bases. The CDR3 loop spans 17 amino acids. CDR1 and CDR2 from the germline V gene are WSHSY and SAAADI. Germline trimming cut 3 bases from V and 2 bases from J; bases unmatched to any gene: 7. CDR3 amino acids: CASSDYGDRGITDTQYF. CDR3 DNA sequence: TGCGCCAGCAGTGATTACGGGGACAGGGGGATCACAGATACGCAGTATTTT.

V gene TRBV29-1 combines with J gene TRBJ2-5; 7 nucleotides align to TRBD2. The ends lost 4 bases at V and 2 bases at J; junction bases unmatched: 4. The CDR3 sequence is 13 residues long. In germline, CDR1 is SQVTM, CDR2 ANQGSEA. The CDR3 nucleotides are TGCAGCGTTGCGGCGGGAGTTCAAGAGACCCAGTACTTC. Its protein is CSVAAGVQETQYF.

In nucleotides, the CDR3 is TGTGCCAGCAGCCCGAAGGATTCGGGCACAGATACGCAGTATTTT. It translates to CASSPKDSGTDTQYF. The chain combines TRBV7-9 with TRBJ2-3, with unresolved D. The V end lost 5 bases, the J end lost 1 base, and 13 bases lay between the germline ends. From germline, CDR1 is SEHNR and CDR2 FQNEAQ (reference sequence). The CDR3 totals 15 residues. Based on the CDR3 plus reference TRBV7-9 and TRBJ2-3, the full variable domain is DTGVSQNPRHKITKRGQNVTFRCDPISEHNRLYWYRQTLGQGPEFLTYFQNEAQLEKSRLLSDRFSAERPKGSFSTLEIQRTEQGDSAMYLCASSPKDSGTDTQYFGPGTRLTVL.

This clonotype was found many times. V and J are TRBV5-5 and TRBJ2-3; the D is unclear. V lost 4 bases to trimming and J lost 3 bases, with 9 bases between them. The germline V gene encodes CDR1 SGHKS and CDR2 YYEKEE (reference sequence). The CDR3 extends over 13 amino acids. The CDR3 coding sequence is TGTGCCAGCAGCCCGATCCGTACAGATACGCAGTATTTT. Translated, it gives CASSPIRTDTQYF.

V usage is TRBV20-1 and J usage is TRBJ2-1; a weak D match, TRBD2 (6 bases). V was pared by 5 bases and J by 0 bases, with 11 bases between. CDR1 DFQATT and CDR2 SNEGSKA come from the germline V gene (reference sequence). The CDR3 is made up of 14 amino acids. CDR3 sequence reads: CSALGGSSYNEQFF. The DNA for the CDR3 is TGCAGTGCTCTCGGAGGGAGCTCCTACAATGAGCAGTTCTTC.

The table lists this clonotype with many counts. The gene calls are TRBV12-3 or TRBV12-4 and TRBJ1-1, with D unclear. CDR3 length: 11 amino acids. V lost 3 bases to trimming and J lost 8 bases, with 7 bases between them. The CDR3 bases are TGTGCCAGCAGTTTGGCGGGGGAAGCTTTCTTT. It encodes CASSLAGEAFF.

This clonotype has only a few counts. The chain links TRBV29-1 to TRBJ1-2; 10 nucleotides match TRBD1. The CDR3 has 15 amino acids. Losses at the gene ends were 4 bases for V and 8 bases for J; bases not matched to a gene: 13. The V gene's germline CDR1 is SQVTM and CDR2 ANQGSEA. The CDR3 DNA reads as TGCAGCGTTGGCCCTCTCTCCGGGACAGGGGACGGCTACACCTTC. Its protein is CSVGPLSGTGDGYTF.

This clonotype was seen just once. The gene calls are TRBV12-3 or TRBV12-4 and TRBJ2-1, with a possible D match to TRBD2 (5 bases). V shed 2 bases and J shed 3 bases, with 8 bases lying between them. CDR3 length equals 14 residues. The CDR3 nucleotides are TGTGCCAGCAGTTTATTAGGAGGCTACAATGAGCAGTTCTTC. The encoded protein is CASSLLGGYNEQFF.

This clonotype has more than one count but fewer than ten. The chain has TRBV20-1 and TRBJ1-6, with a tentative D call TRBD1 (5 bases). The CDR3 contains 13 residues. V was shortened by 0 bases and J by 15 bases, with 15 bases between the two germline ends. Looked up from germline, CDR1 is DFQATT and CDR2 is SNEGSKA (reference sequence). This CDR3 reads CSARDTGVLSLHF. The CDR3 DNA is TGCAGTGCTAGAGATACGGGGGTCCTTAGCCTCCACTTT.

As regards this clonotype: This may come from a read error, since a much larger clone is one base off. V and J are TRBV29-1 and TRBJ1-2; D call uncertain. This CDR3 has 12 amino acids. V was trimmed by 0 bases and J by 4 bases, leaving 6 bases between them. Per the germline V gene, CDR1 is SQVTM and CDR2 is ANQGSEA. Written as DNA, the CDR3 is TGCAGCGTTGAAGAGGGAGGCTATGGCTACACCTTC. This translates into CSVEEGGYGYTF.

This clonotype was detected ten times or more. This sequence joins TRBV6-1 and TRBJ1-1; the match to TRBD1 covers 7 bases. The CDR3 is 14 residues long. The germline V gene has CDR1 MNHNS and CDR2 SASEGT. V lost 10 bases to trimming and J lost 1 base; unmatched junction nucleotides: 9. The CDR3 DNA is TGTGCCACACTACAGGGGCGATCGAACACTGAAGCTTTCTTT. Its protein is CATLQGRSNTEAFF.

This clonotype was recorded many times. Here the CDR3 DNA reads TGCAGCGTTGAAGCGACTAGCGGGGGGGAGGGTGAGCAGTTCTTC. Its protein is CSVEATSGGEGEQFF. The rearrangement uses TRBV29-1 and TRBJ2-1, with TRBD2 matching over 14 bases. J gave up 9 bases and V 1 base, and 5 bases lay outside the gene matches. Germline lookup yields CDR1 SQVTM and CDR2 ANQGSEA. The CDR3 has 15 residues.

The DNA of the CDR3 is TGCGCCAGCAGCTTGGTTCTCGGGGAGCTGTTTTTT. Protein: CASSLVLGELFF. The chain employs TRBV5-1 and TRBJ2-2; D gene unclear. Germline lookup yields CDR1 SGHRS and CDR2 YFSETQ. V was trimmed by 0 bases and J by 7 bases, leaving 4 bases between them. This CDR3 spans 12 amino acids.

This clonotype has at least ten counts. This chain links TRBV29-1 with TRBJ2-3; no clear D. Germline V gene data show CDR1 as SQVTM and CDR2 as ANQGSEA. The CDR3 loop spans 12 amino acids. V was cut by 3 bases and J by 5 bases, with 9 bases left in between. The CDR3 region is CSVDLIGDTQYF. Written as DNA, the CDR3 is TGCAGCGTTGACTTGATTGGAGATACGCAGTATTTT.

The chain couples TRBV5-1 to TRBJ2-5; no clear D gene. The CDR3 spans 16 residues. Looked up from germline, CDR1 is SGHRS and CDR2 is YFSETQ. V was trimmed by 0 bases and J by 4 bases, leaving 16 bases between them. The CDR3 here is CASSLAVWWQRETQYF. The CDR3 coding sequence is TGCGCCAGCAGCTTGGCCGTTTGGTGGCAGAGAGAGACCCAGTACTTC. Full variable domain (missing parts from reference TRBV5-1 and TRBJ2-5): KAGVTQTPRYLIKTRGQQVTLSCSPISGHRSVSWYQQTPGQGLQFLFEYFSETQRNKGNFPGRFSGRQFSNSRSEMNVSTLELGDSALYLCASSLAVWWQRETQYFGPGTRLLVL.

This clonotype was recorded at least ten times. V usage is TRBV12-3 or TRBV12-4 and J usage is TRBJ2-7; 7 nucleotides agree with TRBD2. The CDR3 has 15 amino acids. The J segment lost 5 bases and the V segment lost 6 bases, leaving 13 bases of the junction unmatched. This chain's CDR3 is CASSSWPNGGNEQYF. CDR3 bases: TGTGCCAGCAGCTCCTGGCCCAACGGGGGGAACGAGCAGTACTTC.

The DNA for the CDR3 is TGCAGCGTTGCCCGGGACAGCGCCGTCTACGAGCAGTACTTC. Protein sequence: CSVARDSAVYEQYF. The rearrangement uses TRBV29-1 and TRBJ2-7, with 7 bases that match TRBD1. Germline CDR1 SQVTM, CDR2 ANQGSEA. The V and J ends lost 4 bases and 3 bases, in that order; junction bases with no gene match: 9. The CDR3 spans 14 residues.

In its sample, this clonotype was seen many times. CDR3: CATGRDRGPYNEQFF. The CDR3 nucleotides read TGTGCCACCGGAAGGGACAGGGGCCCTTACAATGAGCAGTTCTTC. This rearrangement joins TRBV24-1 to TRBJ2-1; 10 nucleotides agree with TRBD1. This CDR3 contains 15 residues. CDR1 is KGHDR and CDR2 is SFDVKD in the germline V gene. Trimming took 9 bases from V and 4 from J; bases not matched to a gene: 8.

The sample holds many counts of this clonotype. CDR3 region: CSVATGDTNYGYTF. CDR3 coding DNA: TGCAGCGTTGCGACAGGGGATACTAACTATGGCTACACCTTC. This rearrangement joins TRBV29-1 to TRBJ1-2; 8 nucleotides align to TRBD1. Germline V gene lookup returns CDR1 SQVTM and CDR2 ANQGSEA. Trimming took 4 bases from V and 0 from J; bases not matched to a gene: 4. The CDR3 runs to 14 residues.

V and J are TRBV20-1 and TRBJ2-2; 10 bases are a match to TRBD2. Germline V gene lookup returns CDR1 DFQATT and CDR2 SNEGSKA (reference sequence). Trimming removed 4 bases from V and 0 bases from J; junction bases left unmatched: 14. The CDR3 loop spans 19 amino acids. CDR3 loop: CSATGPRASGGANTGELFF. DNA of the CDR3: TGCAGTGCTACCGGCCCCAGGGCTAGCGGGGGCGCGAACACCGGGGAGCTGTTTTTT.

This clonotype was counted between two and nine times. This chain joins TRBV20-1 and TRBJ2-1, with D unclear. Trimming pared 4 bases from V and 2 bases from J, leaving 12 bases between. The germline CDR1 and CDR2 sequences are DFQATT and SNEGSKA (reference sequence). The CDR3 is 14 amino acids. Here the CDR3 reads CSAKKAATYNEQFF. CDR3 in DNA: TGCAGTGCTAAAAAGGCGGCAACCTACAATGAGCAGTTCTTC.

This clonotype was picked up many times. V is TRBV20-1 and J is TRBJ2-7; no clear D gene. Germline CDR1 and CDR2: DFQATT and SNEGSKA (reference sequence). The CDR3 has 13 amino acids. With 5 bases removed from V and 2 bases from J, the gap between germline ends came to 13 bases. CDR3 sequence: CSASPHAAYEQYF. DNA for the CDR3: TGCAGTGCTTCACCGCACGCCGCCTACGAGCAGTACTTC.

The chain uses TRBV4-2 and TRBJ1-3; 7 nucleotides agree with TRBD1. Losses at the gene ends were 2 bases for V and 2 bases for J; bases not matched to a gene: 0. Germline values: CDR1 LGHNA, CDR2 YNFKEQ. This CDR3 has 14 amino acids. The CDR3 reads CASSQQGAGNTIYF. In nucleotides, the CDR3 is TGTGCCAGCAGCCAACAGGGGGCTGGAAACACCATATATTTT.

The chain couples TRBV9 to TRBJ1-1, with D unresolved. V gave up 0 bases and J gave up 0 bases, with 9 bases separating them. There are 15 residues in the CDR3. From germline, CDR1 is SGDLS and CDR2 YYNGEE. The CDR3 is CASSVEDGMNTEAFF. The CDR3 DNA follows: TGTGCCAGCAGCGTAGAGGACGGCATGAACACTGAAGCTTTCTTT.

This clonotype appeared many times. The chain carries TRBV12-3 or TRBV12-4 and TRBJ2-1, with 8 bases aligning to TRBD1. V trimming: 8 bases; J trimming: 5 bases; junction bases outside the gene matches: 5. CDR3 length equals 13 residues. This chain's CDR3 is CASGRGLHNEQFF. The CDR3 DNA follows: TGTGCCAGCGGCAGGGGGCTGCACAATGAGCAGTTCTTC.

Many counts were recorded for this clonotype. The chain couples TRBV12-3 or TRBV12-4 to TRBJ2-1; D is perhaps TRBD1 or TRBD2 (7 bases each). Trimming removed 1 base at V and 4 bases at J, with 14 bases between. CDR3 length: 16 residues. CDR3 sequence: CASSLGGGTEYNEQFF. CDR3 sequence (DNA): TGTGCCAGCAGTTTAGGGGGGGGGACAGAATACAATGAGCAGTTCTTC.

As concerns this clonotype: This may be a read error, as it is one base from a much larger clone. The chain joins TRBV7-9 to TRBJ1-1; D perhaps matches TRBD1 (5 bases). The length of the CDR3 is 12 residues. Trimming shortened V by 8 bases and J by 5 bases, and 12 bases separated the two germline ends. CDR1 is SEHNR and CDR2 is FQNEAQ in the germline V gene (reference sequence). As DNA, the CDR3 is TGTGCCAGCGGTCGGGGGGATACTGAAGCTTTCTTT. Translating gives CASGRGDTEAFF.